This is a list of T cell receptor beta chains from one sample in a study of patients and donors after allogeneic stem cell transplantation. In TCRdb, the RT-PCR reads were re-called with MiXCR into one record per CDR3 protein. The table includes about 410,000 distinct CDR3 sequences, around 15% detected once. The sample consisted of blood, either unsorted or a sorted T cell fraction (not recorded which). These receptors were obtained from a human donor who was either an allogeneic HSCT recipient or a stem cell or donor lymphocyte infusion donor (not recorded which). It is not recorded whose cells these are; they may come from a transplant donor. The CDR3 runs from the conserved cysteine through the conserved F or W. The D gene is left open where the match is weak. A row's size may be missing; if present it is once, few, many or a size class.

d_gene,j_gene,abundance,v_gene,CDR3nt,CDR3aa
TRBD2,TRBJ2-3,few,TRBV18,TGTGCCAGCTCACCGCTTAGCGGGGCCGTTGATACGCAGTATTTT,CASSPLSGAVDTQYF
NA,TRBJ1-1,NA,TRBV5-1,TGCGCCGGCAGCTTGGTCGGGGACACCCTTAGGTTGGACACTGAAGCTTTCTTT,CAGSLVGDTLRLDTEAFF
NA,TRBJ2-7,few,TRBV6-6,TGTGCCAGCAGCGGGGGGCAGATCTACGAGCAGTACTTC,CASSGGQIYEQYF
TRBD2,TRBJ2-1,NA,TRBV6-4,TGTGCCAGCAGCCAACTAGCGGGAGGGCCGTCTGAGCAGTTCTTC,CASSQLAGGPSEQFF
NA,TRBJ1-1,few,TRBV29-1,TGCAGCGTGGTCAAGGGGGGGGGCACTGAAGCTTTCTTT,CSVVKGGGTEAFF
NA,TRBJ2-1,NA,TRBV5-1,TGCGCCAGCAGCTTGGTGCTAACAAGGTCCAATGAGCAGTTCTTC,CASSLVLTRSNEQFF
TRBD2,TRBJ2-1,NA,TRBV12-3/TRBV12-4,TGTGCCAGCAGTGAGACTAGCGGGGGGGACAATGAGCAGTTCTTC,CASSETSGGDNEQFF
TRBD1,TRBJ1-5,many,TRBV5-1,TGCGCCAGCAGCTTGGGGACAGGGGACAATCAGCCCCAGCATTTT,CASSLGTGDNQPQHF
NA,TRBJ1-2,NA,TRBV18,TGTGCCAGCTCACGGACACAGAACTATGGCTACACCTTC,CASSRTQNYGYTF
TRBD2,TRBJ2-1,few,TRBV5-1,TGCGCCAGCAGCTCAGGACTAGCGGGGGCCTTATCCTACAATGAGCAGTTCTTC,CASSSGLAGALSYNEQFF
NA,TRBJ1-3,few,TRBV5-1,TGCGCCAGCAGCTTGAGGGGCACAGGCGCCTCTGGAAACACCATATATTTT,CASSLRGTGASGNTIYF
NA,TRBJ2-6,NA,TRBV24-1,TGTGCCACCAGTGAGGGACATTCCTCTGGGGCCAACGTCCTGACTTTC,CATSEGHSSGANVLTF
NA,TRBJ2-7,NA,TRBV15,TGTGCCACCAGCAGAGATCCGGGGGCAGCCTACGAGCAGTACTTC,CATSRDPGAAYEQYF
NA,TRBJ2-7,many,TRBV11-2,TGTGCCAGCAGCCAGGGGCACTACGAGCAGTACTTC,CASSQGHYEQYF
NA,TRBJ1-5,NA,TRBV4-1,TGCGCCAGCAGCCCTCAGAGAGGGATCTCTAATCAGCCCCAGCATTTT,CASSPQRGISNQPQHF
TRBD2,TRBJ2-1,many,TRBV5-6,TGTGCCAGCAGCCTGGGACTAGCGGAGTACAATGAGCAGTTCTTC,CASSLGLAEYNEQFF